This T cell receptor (beta chain) comes out of a study of early T cells in non-severe SARS-CoV-2 infection. As for the study in general: The chains were unpaired, and the sequenced material was bulk RNA from unsorted whole blood.

The ends were cut back, 0 bases at V and 3 bases at J, with 9 bases in the middle. The CDR3 loop spans 14 amino acids. Germline assignment: CDR1 SGHRS and CDR2 YFSETQ. Each CDR3 protein gets one entry after TCRdb re-called the 5' RACE reads with MiXCR. This table holds about 57,000 distinct CDR3 sequences, more than 8.5% found once. The chain recombines TRBV5-1 with TRBJ1-1; TRBD1 might be the D (6 bases). The sequenced sample was whole blood. This receptor was identified in an adult who was a healthcare worker with PCR-confirmed SARS-CoV-2 infection or an uninfected control (not recorded which). The CDR3: CASSLVPGDTEAFF. CDR3 bases: TGCGCCAGCAGCTTGGTCCCAGGGGACACTGAAGCTTTCTTT. Full variable domain (remainder filled in from reference TRBV5-1 and TRBJ1-1): KAGVTQTPRYLIKTRGQQVTLSCSPISGHRSVSWYQQTPGQGLQFLFEYFSETQRNKGNFPGRFSGRQFSNSRSEMNVSTLELGDSALYLCASSLVPGDTEAFFGQGTRLTVV.